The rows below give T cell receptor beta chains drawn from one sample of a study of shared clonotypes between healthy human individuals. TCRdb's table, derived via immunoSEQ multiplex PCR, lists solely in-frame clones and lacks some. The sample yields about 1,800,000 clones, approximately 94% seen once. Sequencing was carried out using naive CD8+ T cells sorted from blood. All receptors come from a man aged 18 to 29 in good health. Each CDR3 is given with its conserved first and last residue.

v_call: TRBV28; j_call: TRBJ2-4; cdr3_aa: CASSFPEPYKNIQYF
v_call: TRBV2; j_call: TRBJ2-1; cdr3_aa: CASSFLNEQFF
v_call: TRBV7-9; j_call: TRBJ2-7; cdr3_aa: CASSLEEGQGAYEQYF
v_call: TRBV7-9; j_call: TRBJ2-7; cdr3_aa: CASSLGGHEQYF
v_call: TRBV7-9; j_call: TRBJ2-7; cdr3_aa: CASCPGQAYEQYF
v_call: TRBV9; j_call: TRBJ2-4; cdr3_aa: CASSVSTSGAKNIQYF
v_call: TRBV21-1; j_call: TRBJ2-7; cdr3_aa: CASSPESRTAFTYEQYF
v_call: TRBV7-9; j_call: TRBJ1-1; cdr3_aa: CASSLAQGLNTEAFF
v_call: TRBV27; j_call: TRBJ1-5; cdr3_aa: CASIFRRGDQPQHF
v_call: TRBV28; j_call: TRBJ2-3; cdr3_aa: CASQLLGAEDTQYF
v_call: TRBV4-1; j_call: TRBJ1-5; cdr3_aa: CASSPWGTQPQHF
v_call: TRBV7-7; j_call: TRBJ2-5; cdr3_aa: CASSLGFASGTQETQYF
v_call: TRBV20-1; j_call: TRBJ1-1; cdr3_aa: CSALRGAEAFF
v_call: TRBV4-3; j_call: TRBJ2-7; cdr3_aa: CASSQDFNSAYEQYF
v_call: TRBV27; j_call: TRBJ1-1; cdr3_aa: CASSLNHPNTEAFF
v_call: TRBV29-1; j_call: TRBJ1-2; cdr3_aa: CSVEEGFNGYTF
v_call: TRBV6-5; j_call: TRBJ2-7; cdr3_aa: CASRDLMLYEQYF
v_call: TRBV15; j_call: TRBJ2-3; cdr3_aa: CATSRDLVPTQYF
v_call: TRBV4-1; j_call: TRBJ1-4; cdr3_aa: CASSQRGLEQVNEKLFF
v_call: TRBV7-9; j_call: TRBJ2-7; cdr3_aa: CASSFGGSSSYEQYF
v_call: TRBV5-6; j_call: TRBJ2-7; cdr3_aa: CASSPTYSYEQYF
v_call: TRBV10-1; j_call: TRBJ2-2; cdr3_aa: CASSEGAGADTGELFF
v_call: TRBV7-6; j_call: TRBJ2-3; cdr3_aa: CASSLALFLAGGPGTDTQYF
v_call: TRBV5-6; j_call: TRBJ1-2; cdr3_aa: CASSFGTPANYGYTF
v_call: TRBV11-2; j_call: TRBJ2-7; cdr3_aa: CASITSGGYEQYF
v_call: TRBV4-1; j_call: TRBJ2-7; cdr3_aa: CASSQVPGQPSYEQYF
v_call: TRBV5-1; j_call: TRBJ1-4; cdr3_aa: CASSPDRFNEKLFF
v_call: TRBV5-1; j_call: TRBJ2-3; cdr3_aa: CASSPSWGDRADPWYF
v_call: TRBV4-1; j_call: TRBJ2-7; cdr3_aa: CASSQVRGGTYEQYF
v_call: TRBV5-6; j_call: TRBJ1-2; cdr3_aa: CASSFSAFYGYTF
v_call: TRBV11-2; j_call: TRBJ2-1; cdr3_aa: CASSDYRYSYNEQFF
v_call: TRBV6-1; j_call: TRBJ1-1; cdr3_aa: CASSETGTGRRTMNTEAFF
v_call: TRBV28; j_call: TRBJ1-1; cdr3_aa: CASSSTGTEAFF
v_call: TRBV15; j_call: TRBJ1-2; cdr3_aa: CATSSDMGPYGYTF
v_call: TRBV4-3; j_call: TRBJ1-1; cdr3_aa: CASSQDGDRVNTEAFF
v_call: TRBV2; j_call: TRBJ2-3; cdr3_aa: CASSGPPSGLTDTQYF
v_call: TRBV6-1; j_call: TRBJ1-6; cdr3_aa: CASSRSGSPLHF
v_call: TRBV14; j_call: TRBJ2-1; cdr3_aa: CASSQAPGQSYNEQFF
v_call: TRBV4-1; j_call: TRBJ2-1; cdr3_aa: CASSQDLNNEQFF
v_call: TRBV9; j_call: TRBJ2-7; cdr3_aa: CASSGEGGDLYEQYF
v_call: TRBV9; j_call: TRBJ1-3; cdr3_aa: CASSSEGASGNTIYF
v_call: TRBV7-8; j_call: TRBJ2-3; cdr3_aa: CASSTSRVGRTYHTQYF
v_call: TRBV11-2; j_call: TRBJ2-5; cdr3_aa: CASSPLEAIETQYF
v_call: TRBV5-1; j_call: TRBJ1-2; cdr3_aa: CASSPTGFIPQGYTF
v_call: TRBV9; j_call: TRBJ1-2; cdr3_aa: CASSLRTDFYGYTF
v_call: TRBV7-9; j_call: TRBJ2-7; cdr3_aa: CASGISGRPYEQYF